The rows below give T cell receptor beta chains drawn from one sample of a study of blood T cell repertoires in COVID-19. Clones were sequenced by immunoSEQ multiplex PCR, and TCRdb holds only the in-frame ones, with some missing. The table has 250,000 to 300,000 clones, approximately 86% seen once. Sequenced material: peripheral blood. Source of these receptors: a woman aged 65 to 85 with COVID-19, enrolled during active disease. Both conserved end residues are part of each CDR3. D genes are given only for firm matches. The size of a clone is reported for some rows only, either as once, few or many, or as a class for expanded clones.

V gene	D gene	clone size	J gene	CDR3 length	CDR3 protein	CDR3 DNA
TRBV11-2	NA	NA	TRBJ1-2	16	CASSLLSGGVNYGYTF	TGTGCCAGCAGCCTGCTGTCGGGGGGCGTTAACTATGGCTACACCTTC
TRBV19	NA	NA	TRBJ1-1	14	CASSIAPEATEAFF	TGTGCCAGTAGTATAGCCCCGGAGGCCACTGAAGCTTTCTTT
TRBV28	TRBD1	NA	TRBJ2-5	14	CASSPRGYWETQYF	TGTGCCAGCAGCCCCAGGGGGTACTGGGAGACCCAGTACTTC
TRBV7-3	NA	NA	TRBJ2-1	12	CASSPGNNEQFF	TGTGCCAGCAGCCCAGGGAACAATGAGCAGTTCTTC
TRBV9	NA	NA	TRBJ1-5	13	CASGGGLSQPQHF	TGTGCCAGCGGAGGAGGTCTTTCGCAGCCCCAGCATTTT
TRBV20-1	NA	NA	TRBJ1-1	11	CSARANFEAFF	TGCAGTGCTAGAGCAAACTTTGAAGCTTTCTTT
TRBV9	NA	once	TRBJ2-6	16	CASSLSRGTGANVLTF	TGTGCCAGCAGCTTAAGTCGGGGAACCGGGGCCAACGTCCTGACTTTC
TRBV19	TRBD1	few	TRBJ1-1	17	CASRGTTRDRENTEAFF	TGTGCCAGTAGAGGTACGACTCGGGACAGGGAAAACACTGAAGCTTTCTTT
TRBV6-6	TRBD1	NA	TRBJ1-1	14	CASSLTGEDTEAFF	TGTGCCAGCAGTTTGACAGGGGAGGACACTGAAGCTTTCTTT
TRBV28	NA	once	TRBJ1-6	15	CASNRPGTSHSPLHF	TGTGCCAGCAATAGACCCGGGACATCACATTCACCCCTCCACTTT
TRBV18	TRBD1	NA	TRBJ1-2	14	CASGRDRVNYGYTF	TGTGCCAGCGGCCGGGACAGGGTGAACTATGGCTACACCTTC
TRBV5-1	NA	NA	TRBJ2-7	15	CASSLEPNSVDEQYF	TGCGCCAGCAGCTTGGAGCCCAACTCGGTCGACGAGCAGTACTTC
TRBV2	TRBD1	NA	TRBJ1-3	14	CASSTDRAGNTIYF	TGTGCCAGCAGCACGGACAGGGCTGGAAACACCATATATTTT
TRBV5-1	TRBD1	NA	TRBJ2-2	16	CASSFEGGRGTGELFF	TGCGCCAGCAGCTTCGAAGGGGGCCGGGGCACCGGGGAGCTGTTTTTT
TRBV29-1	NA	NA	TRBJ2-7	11	CSVVRGYEQYF	TGCAGCGTTGTTCGGGGTTACGAGCAGTACTTC
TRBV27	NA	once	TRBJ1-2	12	CASSGTIGGYTF	TGTGCCAGCAGTGGGACTATAGGTGGCTACACCTTC
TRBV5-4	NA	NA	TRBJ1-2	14	CASSLDQGQRGYTF	TGTGCCAGCAGCCTCGACCAGGGACAAAGGGGCTACACCTTC
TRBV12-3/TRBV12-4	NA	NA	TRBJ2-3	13	CASRRGSTDTQYF	TGTGCCAGCCGCCGGGGTAGCACAGATACGCAGTATTTT
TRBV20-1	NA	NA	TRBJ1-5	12	CSASQTNQPQHF	TGCAGTGCTAGTCAGACAAATCAGCCCCAGCATTTT
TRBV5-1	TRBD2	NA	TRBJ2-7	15	CASSLVAGDPSEQYF	TGCGCCAGCAGCTTGGTAGCGGGGGACCCCTCCGAGCAGTACTTC
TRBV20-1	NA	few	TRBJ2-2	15	CSASSASENTGELFF	TGCAGTGCTAGTTCGGCTAGCGAGAACACCGGGGAGCTGTTTTTT
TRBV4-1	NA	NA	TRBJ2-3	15	CASRQTQRSTDTQYF	TGCGCCAGCAGACAAACCCAGCGGAGCACAGATACGCAGTATTTT
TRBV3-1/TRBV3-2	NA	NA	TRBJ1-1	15	CASSPRTAGGTEAFF	TGTGCCAGCAGCCCCCGGACGGCCGGGGGGACTGAAGCTTTCTTT
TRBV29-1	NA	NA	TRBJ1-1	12	CSVEGRNTEAFF	TGCAGCGTTGAAGGCAGGAACACTGAAGCTTTCTTT
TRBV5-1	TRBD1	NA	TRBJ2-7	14	CASSLGQGEYEQYF	TGCGCCAGCAGCTTGGGACAGGGGGAATACGAGCAGTACTTC
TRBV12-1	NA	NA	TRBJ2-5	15	CASSASGGAPETQYF	TGTGCCAGCAGTGCTAGCGGGGGGGCCCCAGAGACCCAGTACTTC
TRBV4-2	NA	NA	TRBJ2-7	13	CASSLQGGYEQYF	TGTGCCAGCAGCCTACAGGGGGGGTACGAGCAGTACTTC
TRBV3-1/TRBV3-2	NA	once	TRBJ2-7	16	CASSQDMGGSVNEQYF	TGTGCCAGCAGCCAAGATATGGGGGGATCGGTCAACGAGCAGTACTTC
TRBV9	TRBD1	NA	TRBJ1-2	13	CASSVKGGVGYTF	TGTGCCAGCAGCGTAAAAGGGGGCGTAGGCTACACCTTC
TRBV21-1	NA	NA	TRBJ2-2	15	CASSSDRGPHGELFF	TGTGCCAGCAGCTCCGACAGGGGGCCTCACGGGGAGCTGTTTTTT
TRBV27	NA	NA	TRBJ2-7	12	CASSLQGRKQYF	TGTGCCAGCAGTTTACAGGGCAGGAAGCAGTACTTC
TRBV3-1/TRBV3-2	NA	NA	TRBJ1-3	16	CASSHLDRLSGNTIYF	TGTGCCAGCAGCCATCTCGACCGACTCTCTGGAAACACCATATATTTT
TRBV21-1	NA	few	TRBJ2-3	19	CASSKARVAGGLVADTQYF	TGTGCCAGCAGCAAAGCTCGGGTAGCGGGGGGGTTGGTAGCAGATACGCAGTATTTT
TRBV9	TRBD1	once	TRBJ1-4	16	CASSRGRESTNEKLFF	TGTGCCAGCAGCAGGGGGCGCGAATCAACTAATGAAAAACTGTTTTTT
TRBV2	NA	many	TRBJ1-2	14	CASALQGMQYGYTF	TGTGCCAGCGCCTTACAGGGTATGCAGTATGGCTACACCTTC
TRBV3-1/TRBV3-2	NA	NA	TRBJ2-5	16	CASSQANLVGRETQYF	TGTGCCAGCAGCCAAGCCAATCTAGTAGGTCGGGAGACCCAGTACTTC
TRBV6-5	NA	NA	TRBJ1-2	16	CASSYFSGFHRDGYTF	TGTGCCAGCAGTTATTTCTCAGGGTTCCACAGGGATGGCTACACCTTC
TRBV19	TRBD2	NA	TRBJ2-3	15	CASSIRTRSTDTQYF	TGTGCCAGTAGTATCAGGACTAGGTCTACAGATACGCAGTATTTT
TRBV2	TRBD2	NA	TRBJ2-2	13	CASLLAAAGELFF	TGTGCCAGCTTACTAGCGGCCGCCGGGGAGCTGTTTTTT
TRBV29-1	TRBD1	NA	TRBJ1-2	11	CSVESGRGRSF	TGCAGCGTTGAATCGGGCAGGGGGCGGTCGTTC
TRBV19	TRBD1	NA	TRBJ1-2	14	CASSPGQGPYGYTF	TGTGCCAGCTCACCGGGACAGGGCCCCTATGGCTACACCTTC
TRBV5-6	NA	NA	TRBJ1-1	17	CASSLFKAQVPGTEAFF	TGTGCCAGCAGCTTGTTTAAGGCACAGGTTCCGGGCACTGAAGCTTTCTTT
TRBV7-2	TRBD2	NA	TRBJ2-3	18	CASSNTGTSVLATHTQYF	TGTGCCAGCAGCAATACGGGGACTAGTGTTTTAGCGACCCATACGCAGTATTTT
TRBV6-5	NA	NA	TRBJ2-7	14	CASSYRRGPYEQYF	TGTGCCAGCAGTTACCGCAGGGGACCCTACGAGCAGTACTTC
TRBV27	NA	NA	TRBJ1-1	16	CATSRGTVARNTEAFF	TGTGCCACCTCCCGCGGGACTGTAGCGAGGAACACTGAAGCTTTCTTT
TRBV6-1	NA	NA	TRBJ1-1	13	CASSDGGGTEAFF	TGTGCCAGCAGTGATGGGGGAGGGACTGAAGCTTTCTTT